The 30 T cell receptor beta chains below were found in one sample sequenced in a study of blood T cell repertoires in COVID-19. Some clones are missing from TCRdb's copy, which holds only in-frame ones; the method was immunoSEQ multiplex PCR. The sample lists approximately 170,000 clones, about 83% occurring once. The specimen sequenced was peripheral blood. Source of these receptors: a woman between 65 and 79 years old who had recovered from COVID-19.

This clone was recorded once. This rearrangement joins TRBV30 to TRBJ2-5, with TRBD2 matching over 8 bases. The germline V gene has CDR1 GTSNPN and CDR2 SVGIG (reference sequence). J gave up 3 bases and V 0 bases, and 9 bases lay outside the gene matches. The CDR3 is made up of 16 amino acids. CDR3 coding DNA: TGTGCCTGGAGTGTGGGTCTGTCAGCGGGGGAAGAGACCCAGTACTTC. Translating gives CAWSVGLSAGEETQYF.

This chain connects TRBV7-9 to TRBJ1-2; 7 bases map to TRBD1. Per the germline V gene, CDR1 is SEHNR and CDR2 is FQNEAQ (reference sequence). V lost 5 bases and J lost 4; bases outside the gene matches: 4. This CDR3 has 13 residues. This CDR3 reads CASSLGQVYGYTF. Here the CDR3 DNA reads TGTGCCAGCAGCCTAGGACAGGTCTATGGCTACACCTTC.

The chain is built from TRBV3-1 (or the pseudogene TRBV3-2) and TRBJ2-7, with a weak D call TRBD2 (6 bases). Germline loops: CDR1 LGHDT, CDR2 YNNKEL (reference sequence). The V gene lost 1 base and the J gene lost 3 bases, with 10 bases spanning the gap. The CDR3 is 14 amino acids. CDR3 nucleotide sequence: TGTGCCAGCAGCCAAGGCGGGACCCGCTACGAGCAGTACTTC. Amino acid sequence: CASSQGGTRYEQYF.

This chain uses TRBV19 with TRBJ2-1, with TRBD2 identical over 9 bases. V dropped 9 bases and J dropped 4; count of bases not matched to a gene: 10. The length of the CDR3 is 15 residues. In germline, CDR1 is LNHDA, CDR2 SQIVND (reference sequence). The CDR3 DNA is TGTGCCAGCAGAGGGACTAGCACCACTTACAATGAGCAGTTCTTC. The encoded protein is CASRGTSTTYNEQFF.

J is TRBJ1-1 and V is TRBV2, with 8 bases matching TRBD1. V trimming: 9 bases; J trimming: 7 bases; junction bases outside the gene matches: 4. The CDR3 extends over 11 amino acids. The germline gives CDR1 SNHLY, CDR2 FYNNEI. The DNA of the CDR3 is TGTGCCAGGGACAGGGCGGATGAAGCTTTCTTT. It is translated as CARDRADEAFF.

The count of this clone is one. The genes are TRBV5-1 and TRBJ2-5; perhaps TRBD2 as D (6 bases). With 1 base removed from V and 7 bases from J, the gap between germline ends came to 14 bases. The germline V gene encodes CDR1 SGHRS and CDR2 YFSETQ. The CDR3 has 14 residues. The CDR3 loop reads CASSLSTGEVTQYF. In DNA form, the CDR3 reads TGCGCCAGCAGCTTGTCCACGGGGGAGGTGACCCAGTACTTC.

This chain connects TRBV29-1 to TRBJ2-7, with 8 bases that match TRBD2. The CDR3 is 15 amino acids. The J segment lost 5 bases and the V segment lost 2 bases, leaving 11 bases of the junction unmatched. Germline CDR1 SQVTM, CDR2 ANQGSEA. The CDR3 loop reads CSVEPSGSAVDEQYF. CDR3 nucleotides: TGCAGCGTTGAACCGAGCGGGAGTGCTGTCGACGAGCAGTACTTC.

The V gene is TRBV6-4, the J gene TRBJ1-5; 8 bases align to TRBD1. V dropped 4 bases and J dropped 4; count of bases not matched to a gene: 0. CDR1 is MRHNA, CDR2 SNTAGT, per germline. This CDR3 is built from 13 residues. CDR3 in DNA: TGTGCCAGCAGTGGGGACAGGAATCAGCCCCAGCATTTT. Translating it yields CASSGDRNQPQHF.

V usage is TRBV25-1 and J usage is TRBJ2-7, with 7 bases identical to TRBD1. V shed 3 bases, J shed 0 bases, and the junction held 8 bases outside the gene matches. The CDR3 covers 16 residues. Germline loops: CDR1 MGHDK, CDR2 SYGVNS. The DNA for the CDR3 is TGTGCCAGCAGTGACCTCGGGACAGCGAGCTCCTACGAGCAGTACTTC. This sequence encodes CASSDLGTASSYEQYF.

The chain links TRBV7-3 to TRBJ1-3; the D gene is possibly TRBD1 (6 bases). The CDR3 length is 13 residues. V lost 5 bases, J lost 2 bases, and 7 bases lay in between. Germline assignment: CDR1 SGHTA and CDR2 FQGTGA. The CDR3 coding sequence is TGTGCCAGCAGCCAGGGGACTGGAAACACCATATATTTT. The encoded protein is CASSQGTGNTIYF.

The chain couples TRBV3-1 (or the pseudogene TRBV3-2) to TRBJ1-3, with TRBD1 matching 8 bases. The germline CDR1 and CDR2 sequences are LGHDT and YNNKEL (reference sequence). Trimming cost V 4 bases and J 6 bases; bases outside gene matches: 2. The CDR3 is 13 residues long. The CDR3 sequence: CASSRQGANTIYF. The CDR3 nucleotides are TGTGCCAGCAGCCGGCAGGGGGCAAACACCATATATTTT.

The chain employs TRBV30 and TRBJ2-3; TRBD2 matches 12 bases. This CDR3 contains 18 residues. The ends lost 2 bases at V and 3 bases at J; junction bases unmatched: 12. CDR1 is GTSNPN and CDR2 is SVGIG in the germline V gene (reference sequence). CDR3 residues: CAWSRHRGGTSGTDTQYF. CDR3 coding DNA: TGTGCCTGGAGTCGACACAGAGGGGGGACTAGCGGGACAGATACGCAGTATTTT.

This rearrangement joins TRBV19 to TRBJ2-3; D is possibly TRBD1 (6 bases). Germline CDR1 and CDR2: LNHDA and SQIVND (reference sequence). The CDR3 runs 13 residues. Trimming took 3 bases from V and 10 from J, leaving 14 bases between them. The CDR3 DNA reads as TGTGCCAGTAGTATCGACAGGAGAGAGGCGCAGTATTTT. Translation gives CASSIDRREAQYF.

This clone has just a few counts. This rearrangement joins TRBV3-1 (or the pseudogene TRBV3-2) to TRBJ1-1; the D gene is possibly TRBD1 (5 bases). Germline CDR1 is LGHDT and CDR2 is YNNKEL (reference sequence). Trimming cost V 2 bases and J 1 base, with 11 bases left between them. The CDR3 is 15 residues long. For the CDR3, the DNA is TGTGCCAGCAGCCAAAGCGGGGGGAGGAACACTGAAGCTTTCTTT. Amino acids: CASSQSGGRNTEAFF.

This chain uses TRBV7-3 with TRBJ2-2, with 10 bases identical to TRBD2. The CDR3 consists of 17 residues. V lost 4 bases and J lost 6; bases outside the gene matches: 11. Germline assignment: CDR1 SGHTA and CDR2 FQGTGA. CDR3 DNA: TGTGCCAGCAGCTGGGGGGCTAGCGGGAGTTTTGCCGGGGAGCTGTTTTTT. Translated: CASSWGASGSFAGELFF.

This clone was counted a single time. This chain uses TRBV9 with TRBJ2-5; 13 nucleotides line up with TRBD2. The germline V gene has CDR1 SGDLS and CDR2 YYNGEE. The V segment lost 0 bases and the J segment 5 bases; nucleotides outside the gene matches: 7. CDR3 length equals 17 residues. CDR3 residues: CASSVGTSGSGWETQYF. The CDR3 coding sequence is TGTGCCAGCAGCGTAGGGACTAGCGGGAGCGGGTGGGAGACCCAGTACTTC.

The rearrangement links TRBV5-8 to TRBJ1-5; D possibly corresponds to TRBD1 (6 bases). The V gene's germline CDR1 is SGHTS and CDR2 YDEGEE. This CDR3 contains 16 residues. Between the trimmed V and J ends, which lost 0 bases and 0 bases, there was a span of 10 bases. This CDR3 is CASSLVDSYSNQPQHF. The CDR3 DNA follows: TGTGCCAGCAGCTTGGTGGACAGCTATAGCAATCAGCCCCAGCATTTT.

This clone was observed once. The V gene is TRBV27, the J gene TRBJ2-5; 7 nucleotides match TRBD2. This CDR3 comprises 16 residues. The J segment lost 5 bases and the V segment lost 5 bases, leaving 14 bases of the junction unmatched. Germline values: CDR1 MNHEY, CDR2 SMNVEV (reference sequence). The CDR3 loop reads CASSPGRAVSGETQYF. In nucleotides, the CDR3 is TGTGCCAGCAGTCCAGGGAGGGCCGTTTCGGGGGAGACCCAGTACTTC.

This chain links TRBV27 with TRBJ2-7, with a possible D match to TRBD2 (7 bases). Per germline, CDR1 MNHEY and CDR2 SMNVEV (reference sequence). The V gene lost 3 bases and the J gene lost 3 bases, with 12 bases spanning the gap. The CDR3 contains 14 residues. The CDR3 reads CASSLGGPHYEQYF. The CDR3 nucleotides read TGTGCCAGCAGTTTGGGGGGGCCCCACTACGAGCAGTACTTC.

This clone came up a few times. The chain combines TRBV6-2 or TRBV6-3 with TRBJ2-3, with D unclear. Trimming took 5 bases from V and 4 from J, leaving 7 bases between them. Germline-derived CDR1 and CDR2 are MNHEY and SVGEGT. The CDR3 extends over 12 amino acids. CDR3 sequence reads: CASSPQADTQYF. For the CDR3, the DNA is TGTGCCAGCAGTCCCCAGGCAGATACGCAGTATTTT.

The genes are TRBV18 and TRBJ2-5, with 8 bases matching TRBD2. This CDR3 region has 17 residues. Germline trimming cut 0 bases from V and 5 bases from J; bases unmatched to any gene: 11. CDR1 and CDR2 (germline): KGHSH, LQKENI. The CDR3 region has the DNA TGTGCCAGCTCACCACCTAAAGGGACTAGTCTGGGGGAGACCCAGTACTTC. Translation: CASSPPKGTSLGETQYF.

The chain recombines TRBV11-2 with TRBJ2-6; D is possibly TRBD1 (7 bases). The V end was cut by 1 base, the J end by 4 bases, with 17 bases between. This CDR3 is 18 amino acids long. CDR1 is SGHAT and CDR2 is FQNNGV in the germline V gene. CDR3 sequence reads: CASSLGLQGGLGANVLTF. In DNA form, the CDR3 reads TGTGCCAGCAGCTTAGGGTTGCAGGGGGGTTTGGGGGCCAACGTCCTGACTTTC.

V and J are TRBV5-1 and TRBJ2-2, with 7 bases lining up with TRBD1. The CDR3 covers 17 residues. Germline loops: CDR1 SGHRS, CDR2 YFSETQ. The trim removed 4 bases at V and 1 base at J, leaving 10 bases unmatched. The CDR3 nucleotides are TGCGCCAGCAGCCTTGGGGACAGCACTCAGAACACCGGGGAGCTGTTTTTT. Translating it yields CASSLGDSTQNTGELFF. The entire variable domain, with the rest obtained from reference TRBV5-1 and TRBJ2-2, is as follows: KAGVTQTPRYLIKTRGQQVTLSCSPISGHRSVSWYQQTPGQGLQFLFEYFSETQRNKGNFPGRFSGRQFSNSRSEMNVSTLELGDSALYLCASSLGDSTQNTGELFFGEGSRLTVL.

The V and J genes are TRBV20-1 and TRBJ2-5; TRBD2 is a possible D gene (6 bases). Between the trimmed V and J ends, which lost 3 bases and 4 bases, there was a span of 9 bases. Germline assignment: CDR1 DFQATT and CDR2 SNEGSKA (reference sequence). The CDR3 has 12 residues. The CDR3 protein is CSASRRGETQYF. The CDR3 coding sequence is TGCAGTGCTAGTCGGCGGGGAGAGACCCAGTACTTC.

This chain links TRBV6-5 with TRBJ2-7; 7 bases agree with TRBD1. The CDR3 consists of 15 residues. CDR1 and CDR2 (germline): MNHEY, SVGAGI. V trimming: 6 bases; J trimming: 3 bases; junction bases outside the gene matches: 11. The CDR3: CASRPRQGLGYEQYF. The CDR3 coding sequence is TGTGCCAGCAGACCCCGACAGGGTCTGGGCTACGAGCAGTACTTC.

This chain links TRBV2 with TRBJ2-1; 7 bases match TRBD2. This CDR3 is 13 amino acids long. Trimming took 4 bases from V and 13 from J; bases not matched to a gene: 10. CDR1 and CDR2 (germline): SNHLY, FYNNEI. This CDR3 is CASSGDWRECQFF. The CDR3 DNA sequence: TGTGCCAGCAGTGGGGACTGGCGGGAGTGTCAGTTCTTC. Variable domain in full (rest from reference TRBV2 and TRBJ2-1): EPEVTQTPSHQVTQMGQEVILRCVPISNHLYFYWYRQILGQKVEFLVSFYNNEISEKSEIFDDQFSVERPDGSNFTLKIRSTKLEDSAMYFCASSGDWRECQFFGPGTRLTVL.

The rearrangement links TRBV6-5 to TRBJ1-2; 8 nucleotides match TRBD1. Germline V CDR1 and CDR2: MNHEY, SVGAGI. V lost 5 bases, J lost 3 bases, and 5 bases stayed unmatched. The CDR3 has 14 amino acids. The DNA for the CDR3 is TGTGCCAGCAGTAAAAGACAGGGGCACTATGGCTACACCTTC. Translation: CASSKRQGHYGYTF.

V usage is TRBV3-1 (or the pseudogene TRBV3-2) and J usage is TRBJ1-5; D possibly corresponds to TRBD1 (6 bases). Per germline, CDR1 LGHDT and CDR2 YNNKEL (reference sequence). V lost 5 bases to trimming and J lost 9 bases, with 14 bases between them. CDR3 size: 13 residues. CDR3 sequence: CASSSSRGTPQHF. The CDR3 coding sequence is TGTGCCAGCAGCTCCTCGAGGGGGACGCCCCAGCATTTT.

This chain joins TRBV21-1 and TRBJ1-4. TRBV21-1 is labeled a pseudogene. This CDR3 contains 14 residues. The CDR3 spells CASRCGQVYEKLFF. CDR3 in DNA: TGTGCCAGCAGATGCGGGCAGGTGTATGAAAAACTGTTTTTT.

This clone has more than one count but fewer than ten. The chain combines TRBV5-4 with TRBJ1-1; D not resolved. V was trimmed by 0 bases and J by 7 bases, leaving 10 bases between them. The V gene's germline CDR1 is SGHNT and CDR2 YYREEE (reference sequence). This CDR3 spans 13 amino acids. CDR3 sequence reads: CASSLGAKLEAFF. The CDR3 nucleotides are TGTGCCAGCAGCTTGGGGGCGAAGCTTGAAGCTTTCTTT.